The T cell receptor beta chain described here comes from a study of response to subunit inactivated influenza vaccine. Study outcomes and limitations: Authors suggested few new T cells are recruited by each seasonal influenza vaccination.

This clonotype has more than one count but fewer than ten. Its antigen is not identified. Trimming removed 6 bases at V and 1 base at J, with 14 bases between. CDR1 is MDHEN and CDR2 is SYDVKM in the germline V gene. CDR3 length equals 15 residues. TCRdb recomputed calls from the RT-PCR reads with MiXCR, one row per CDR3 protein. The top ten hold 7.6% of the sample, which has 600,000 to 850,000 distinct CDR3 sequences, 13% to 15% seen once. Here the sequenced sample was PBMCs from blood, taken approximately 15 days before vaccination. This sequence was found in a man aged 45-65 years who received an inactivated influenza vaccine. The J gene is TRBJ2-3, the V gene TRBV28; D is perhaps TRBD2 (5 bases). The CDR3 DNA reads TGTGCCAGCAGCCCCCTCCACGGGGGCACAGATACGCAGTATTTT. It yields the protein CASSPLHGGTDTQYF.